This TCR beta chain was documented in a study of CXCR3-negative and CXCR3-positive naive CD8 T cells. Per the germline V gene, CDR1 is SGHDN and CDR2 is FVKESK. CDR3 length equals 12 residues. CD45RO-CCR7+CD27+CD95- marked naive CD8+ T cells. cDNA libraries for TRB were generated by 5' RACE incorporating UMI labels. Reanalyzing the 5' RACE reads, TCRdb keeps one entry per CDR3 protein, without DNA. The sample is made up of fewer than 55,000 distinct CDR3 sequences, and the top ten hold 1.5% of it. The rearrangement uses TRBV14 and TRBJ2-1. The sequenced sample was naive CXCR3- CD8+ T cells from blood. Subset reported: CD45RO-CCR7+CD27+CD95- naive CD8+ T cells lacking CXCR3 (TNR3-). The origin of this receptor is a human donor in good health. Some clones in this sample may be carry-over from other donors' samples. CDR3 in amino acids: CASSQGYNEQFF.